One sample yielded the 11 T cell receptor beta chains listed below, sequenced in a study of patients and donors after allogeneic stem cell transplantation. TCRdb re-derived calls from the RT-PCR reads in MiXCR, one entry per CDR3 protein. In the table there are approximately 200,000 distinct CDR3 sequences, 41% of which are singletons. The specimen was blood, either unsorted or a sorted T cell fraction (not recorded which). The source is a human donor who was either an allogeneic HSCT recipient or a stem cell or donor lymphocyte infusion donor (not recorded which). It is not recorded whose cells these are; they may come from a transplant donor.

V and J are TRBV6-1 and TRBJ2-5; weak D call: TRBD1 (5 bases). Germline values: CDR1 MNHNS, CDR2 SASEGT. The CDR3 loop spans 15 amino acids. The V gene lost 6 bases and the J gene lost 1 base, with 15 bases spanning the gap. CDR3 nucleotide sequence: TGTGCCAGCAGCGACCCAACAGGCTTCCAAGAGACCCAGTACTTC. Translated, it gives CASSDPTGFQETQYF.

This clonotype turned up a few times. As DNA, the CDR3 is TGTGCCAGCAGTTTAATGGATAATTCACCCCTCCACTTT. Its translation is CASSLMDNSPLHF. The rearrangement uses TRBV12-3 or TRBV12-4 and TRBJ1-6; D not resolved. V was cut by 2 bases and J by 5 bases, with 4 bases left in between. The length of the CDR3 is 13 residues.

The chain employs TRBV6-5 and TRBJ1-5, with D possibly matching TRBD1 (5 bases). Germline V gene sequence: CDR1 MNHEY, CDR2 SVGAGI. This CDR3 is built from 15 residues. The V gene lost 0 bases and the J gene lost 6 bases, with 12 bases spanning the gap. Here the CDR3 reads CASSYSPDGGQPQHF. In DNA form, the CDR3 reads TGTGCCAGCAGTTACTCGCCGGATGGGGGTCAGCCCCAGCATTTT.

J is TRBJ2-2 and V is TRBV10-3, with 9 bases lining up with TRBD2. The CDR3 consists of 15 residues. The V and J ends lost 11 bases and 4 bases, in that order; junction bases with no gene match: 11. Per germline, CDR1 ENHRY and CDR2 SYGVKD. As DNA, the CDR3 is TGTGCCCTTTTCTTAGCGGGAGCGGCCACCGGGGAGCTGTTTTTT. Its translation is CALFLAGAATGELFF.

The chain couples TRBV6-5 to TRBJ1-1; D unresolved. This CDR3 has 15 amino acids. Germline-derived CDR1 and CDR2 are MNHEY and SVGAGI. Deletions cut 0 bases from V and 1 base from J, with 9 bases between. CDR3 residues: CASSYSGISNTEAFF. DNA of the CDR3: TGTGCCAGCAGTTACTCGGGCATTTCGAACACTGAAGCTTTCTTT.

This rearrangement joins TRBV28 to TRBJ1-2; D is perhaps TRBD1 (6 bases). Germline V gene data show CDR1 as MDHEN and CDR2 as SYDVKM. Trimming stripped 6 bases from V and 1 base from J, with 15 bases between. This CDR3 has 15 residues. The CDR3 loop reads CASSLGGGSNYGYTF. CDR3 DNA sequence: TGTGCCAGCAGCCTAGGGGGTGGCAGTAACTATGGCTACACCTTC.

This clonotype was seen a few times. This chain links TRBV20-1 with TRBJ2-7; D is ambiguous. V was trimmed by 0 bases and J by 2 bases, leaving 11 bases between them. This CDR3 has 14 residues. Germline V CDR1 and CDR2: DFQATT, SNEGSKA (reference sequence). Here the CDR3 DNA reads TGCAGTGCTAGAGATGGAACGGTTCCCTACGAGCAGTACTTC. Its translation: CSARDGTVPYEQYF.

This sequence joins TRBV5-5 and TRBJ1-3; D remains unclear. The V end was cut by 0 bases, the J end by 5 bases, with 15 bases between. The CDR3 consists of 16 residues. The germline CDR1 and CDR2 sequences are SGHKS and YYEKEE (reference sequence). In nucleotides, the CDR3 is TGTGCCAGCAGCTTGGTGGGAACGGTACTGAGAAACACCATATATTTT. This gives the protein CASSLVGTVLRNTIYF.

This clonotype was observed a handful of times. The rearrangement links TRBV12-3 or TRBV12-4 to TRBJ1-6; D is undetermined. CDR3 length: 14 residues. The V end lost 3 bases, the J end lost 7 bases, and 10 bases lay between the germline ends. The CDR3 spells CASSLGDSNSPLHF. DNA for the CDR3: TGTGCCAGCAGTTTGGGAGATTCCAATTCACCCCTCCACTTT.

This clonotype was detected only a few times. The chain joins TRBV24-1 to TRBJ2-5, with 13 bases matching TRBD2. There are 16 residues in the CDR3. In germline, CDR1 is KGHDR, CDR2 SFDVKD. V was pared by 4 bases and J by 3 bases, with 4 bases of the junction left unmatched. CDR3 sequence (DNA): TGTGCCACCAGTGACTCCGGACTAGCGGGAGAAGAGACCCAGTACTTC. This gives the protein CATSDSGLAGEETQYF.

Note on this clonotype: At one end the junction does not follow the germline gene, possibly because of a read error. The genes are TRBV2 and TRBJ1-4, with TRBD1 matching 9 bases. CDR1 and CDR2 (germline): SNHLY, FYNNEI. This CDR3 comprises 13 residues. Written as DNA, the CDR3 is TGTGCCAGCAGTGAAGTTGGACAGGGGTTTGGGCCCTTT. Its protein product is CASSEVGQGFGPF.